This is a list of T cell receptor beta chains from one sample in a study of shared clonotypes between healthy human individuals. Produced via immunoSEQ multiplex PCR; TCRdb's table is partial and in-frame only. The sample includes about 2 million clones, about 95% of them seen just once. Specimen: naive CD8+ T cells sorted from blood. The receptors were sampled from a man between 18 and 29 years old in good health. CDR3s include the opening cysteine and the closing phenylalanine or tryptophan. Each record gives: CDR3 protein, CDR3 DNA, J gene, D gene, clone size, CDR3 length, V gene. The D gene is left open where the match is weak. The listing skips clone size in some rows; elsewhere it reads once, few, many or a size class.

CDR3aa: CASSRPADTQYF; CDR3nt: TGTGCCAGCAGCCGACCGGCAGATACGCAGTATTTT; j_gene: TRBJ2-3; d_gene: .; abundance: .; len: 12; v_gene: TRBV7-9
CDR3aa: CASQHGRGYEQYF; CDR3nt: TGTGCCTCCCAGCACGGGAGGGGCTACGAGCAGTACTTC; j_gene: TRBJ2-7; d_gene: TRBD2; abundance: .; len: 13; v_gene: TRBV30
CDR3aa: CASTELGRTYEQYF; CDR3nt: TGCGCCAGCACCGAGTTAGGACGGACCTACGAGCAGTACTTC; j_gene: TRBJ2-7; d_gene: .; abundance: .; len: 14; v_gene: TRBV10-2
CDR3aa: CAWSATGVLGEQYF; CDR3nt: TGTGCCTGGAGTGCGACAGGGGTTTTGGGCGAGCAGTACTTC; j_gene: TRBJ2-7; d_gene: TRBD1; abundance: .; len: 14; v_gene: TRBV30
CDR3aa: CASSLIYEQYF; CDR3nt: TGTGCCAGCAGCTTAATCTACGAGCAGTACTTC; j_gene: TRBJ2-7; d_gene: .; abundance: .; len: 11; v_gene: TRBV7-8
CDR3aa: CAWSGLAFRMNTEAFF; CDR3nt: TGTGCCTGGAGTGGTCTGGCCTTTCGAATGAACACTGAAGCTTTCTTT; j_gene: TRBJ1-1; d_gene: .; abundance: .; len: 16; v_gene: TRBV30
CDR3aa: CASSLATATQYF; CDR3nt: TGTGCCAGCAGCTTAGCGACAGCGACGCAGTATTTT; j_gene: TRBJ2-3; d_gene: .; abundance: .; len: 12; v_gene: TRBV7-9
CDR3aa: CASSFDIGGSSPLHF; CDR3nt: TGTGCCAGCAGTTTCGATATAGGGGGCAGTTCACCCCTCCACTTT; j_gene: TRBJ1-6; d_gene: TRBD1; abundance: .; len: 15; v_gene: TRBV27
CDR3aa: CASSPGLAGTSYNEQFF; CDR3nt: TGCGCCAGCAGCCCCGGACTAGCGGGGACCTCCTACAATGAGCAGTTCTTC; j_gene: TRBJ2-1; d_gene: TRBD2; abundance: .; len: 17; v_gene: TRBV5-1
CDR3aa: CASSADRGPTYEQYF; CDR3nt: TGTGCCAGCAGCGCGGACAGGGGGCCGACGTACGAGCAGTACTTC; j_gene: TRBJ2-7; d_gene: TRBD1; abundance: .; len: 15; v_gene: TRBV5-8
CDR3aa: CASTGWDYGYTF; CDR3nt: TGTGCCAGTACCGGGTGGGACTATGGCTACACCTTC; j_gene: TRBJ1-2; d_gene: .; abundance: .; len: 12; v_gene: TRBV19
CDR3aa: CASSTGTSTDTQYF; CDR3nt: TGCGCCAGCAGCACAGGGACATCCACAGATACGCAGTATTTT; j_gene: TRBJ2-3; d_gene: .; abundance: .; len: 14; v_gene: TRBV4-1
CDR3aa: CAWSGQGNTEAFF; CDR3nt: TGTGCCTGGAGCGGACAGGGGAACACTGAAGCTTTCTTT; j_gene: TRBJ1-1; d_gene: TRBD1; abundance: few; len: 13; v_gene: TRBV30
CDR3aa: CASSQQGGGYYGYTF; CDR3nt: TGCGCCAGCAGCCAACAGGGCGGGGGGTATTATGGCTACACCTTC; j_gene: TRBJ1-2; d_gene: .; abundance: .; len: 15; v_gene: TRBV4-1
CDR3aa: CAWTLGGLALHEQFF; CDR3nt: TGTGCCTGGACTCTAGGGGGACTAGCGCTTCATGAGCAGTTCTTC; j_gene: TRBJ2-1; d_gene: TRBD2; abundance: .; len: 15; v_gene: TRBV30
CDR3aa: CAISEMGENTEAFF; CDR3nt: TGTGCCATCAGTGAGATGGGAGAGAACACTGAAGCTTTCTTT; j_gene: TRBJ1-1; d_gene: .; abundance: .; len: 14; v_gene: TRBV10-3
CDR3aa: CATAGSAQETQYF; CDR3nt: TGTGCCACGGCTGGTAGCGCACAAGAGACCCAGTACTTC; j_gene: TRBJ2-5; d_gene: .; abundance: .; len: 13; v_gene: TRBV6-5
CDR3aa: CASSYREVYEQYF; CDR3nt: TGTGCCAGCAGCTACAGGGAGGTCTACGAGCAGTACTTC; j_gene: TRBJ2-7; d_gene: .; abundance: .; len: 13; v_gene: TRBV6-5
CDR3aa: CASSQALGTGSSNQPQHF; CDR3nt: TGTGCCAGCAGCCAAGCTCTGGGGACAGGATCTAGCAATCAGCCCCAGCATTTT; j_gene: TRBJ1-5; d_gene: TRBD1; abundance: .; len: 18; v_gene: TRBV4-2
CDR3aa: CASSLWQGTLGNTIYF; CDR3nt: TGTGCCAGCAGCTTATGGCAGGGCACCCTCGGAAACACCATATATTTT; j_gene: TRBJ1-3; d_gene: .; abundance: .; len: 16; v_gene: TRBV5-4
CDR3aa: CASSKTRGTGELFF; CDR3nt: TGTGCCAGTAGTAAGACTAGAGGTACCGGGGAGCTGTTTTTT; j_gene: TRBJ2-2; d_gene: .; abundance: .; len: 14; v_gene: TRBV30
CDR3aa: CASSPFGTGQEGGDTEAFF; CDR3nt: TGCGCCAGCAGCCCCTTTGGGACAGGTCAAGAAGGGGGCGACACTGAAGCTTTCTTT; j_gene: TRBJ1-1; d_gene: TRBD1; abundance: .; len: 19; v_gene: TRBV4-3
CDR3aa: CASSLGDSRLHF; CDR3nt: TGTGCCAGCAGCTTAGGGGACAGTCGTCTCCACTTT; j_gene: TRBJ1-6; d_gene: .; abundance: .; len: 12; v_gene: TRBV13
CDR3aa: CARSMRLAGGSMLGEQYF; CDR3nt: TGTGCCAGAAGTATGAGACTAGCGGGAGGGTCTATGCTAGGGGAGCAGTACTTC; j_gene: TRBJ2-7; d_gene: TRBD2; abundance: .; len: 18; v_gene: TRBV5-3
CDR3aa: CASSYLPPATDYEQYF; CDR3nt: TGTGCCAGCAGCTACCTCCCCCCCGCGACAGACTACGAGCAGTACTTC; j_gene: TRBJ2-7; d_gene: .; abundance: .; len: 16; v_gene: TRBV5-4
CDR3aa: CATSRDRAGGIDGYTF; CDR3nt: TGTGCCACCAGCAGAGATCGGGCAGGGGGGATAGATGGCTACACCTTC; j_gene: TRBJ1-2; d_gene: TRBD1; abundance: .; len: 16; v_gene: TRBV15
CDR3aa: CASSVGQGGNEQFF; CDR3nt: TGTGCCAGCAGCGTAGGACAGGGAGGCAATGAGCAGTTCTTC; j_gene: TRBJ2-1; d_gene: .; abundance: .; len: 14; v_gene: TRBV9
CDR3aa: CASSPRGYLGRDTEAFF; CDR3nt: TGTGCCAGCAGCCCTAGGGGCTATTTGGGACGGGACACTGAAGCTTTCTTT; j_gene: TRBJ1-1; d_gene: .; abundance: .; len: 17; v_gene: TRBV13
CDR3aa: CAWSDLDGTYEQYF; CDR3nt: TGTGCCTGGAGTGATCTGGACGGAACCTACGAGCAGTACTTC; j_gene: TRBJ2-7; d_gene: .; abundance: .; len: 14; v_gene: TRBV30
CDR3aa: CASSLITTYSNQPQHF; CDR3nt: TGTGCCAGCAGCTTGATTACAACTTATAGCAATCAGCCCCAGCATTTT; j_gene: TRBJ1-5; d_gene: .; abundance: .; len: 16; v_gene: TRBV5-8
CDR3aa: CASSERDRVDEQFF; CDR3nt: TGTGCCAGCTCAGAGAGGGACAGGGTGGATGAGCAGTTCTTC; j_gene: TRBJ2-1; d_gene: TRBD1; abundance: .; len: 14; v_gene: TRBV18
CDR3aa: CASNMWGTPYEQYF; CDR3nt: TGTGCCAGCAACATGTGGGGGACCCCCTACGAGCAGTACTTC; j_gene: TRBJ2-7; d_gene: .; abundance: .; len: 14; v_gene: TRBV28
CDR3aa: CASSSREGTQYF; CDR3nt: TGTGCCAGCTCATCACGGGAAGGGACCCAGTACTTC; j_gene: TRBJ2-5; d_gene: .; abundance: .; len: 12; v_gene: TRBV18